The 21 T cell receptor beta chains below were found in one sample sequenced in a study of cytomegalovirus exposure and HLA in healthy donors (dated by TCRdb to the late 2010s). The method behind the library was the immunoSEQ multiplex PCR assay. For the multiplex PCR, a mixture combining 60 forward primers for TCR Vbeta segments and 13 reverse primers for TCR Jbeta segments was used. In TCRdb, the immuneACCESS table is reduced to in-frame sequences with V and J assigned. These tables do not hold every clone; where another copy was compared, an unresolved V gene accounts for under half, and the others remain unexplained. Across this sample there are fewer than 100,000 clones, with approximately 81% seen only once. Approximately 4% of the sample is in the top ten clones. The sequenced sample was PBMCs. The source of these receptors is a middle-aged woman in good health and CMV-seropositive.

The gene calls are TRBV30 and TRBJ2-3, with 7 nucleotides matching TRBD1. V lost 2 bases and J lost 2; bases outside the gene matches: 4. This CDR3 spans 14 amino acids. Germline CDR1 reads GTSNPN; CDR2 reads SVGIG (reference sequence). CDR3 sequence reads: CAWSTGQVTDTQYF. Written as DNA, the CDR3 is TGTGCCTGGAGTACCGGACAGGTCACAGATACGCAGTATTTT.

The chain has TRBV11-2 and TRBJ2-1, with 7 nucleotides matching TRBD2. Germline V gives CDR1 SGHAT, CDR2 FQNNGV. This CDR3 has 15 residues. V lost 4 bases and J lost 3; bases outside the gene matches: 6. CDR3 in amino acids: CASSSSGAYYNEQFF. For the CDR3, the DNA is TGTGCCAGCAGCTCAAGCGGGGCGTACTACAATGAGCAGTTCTTC. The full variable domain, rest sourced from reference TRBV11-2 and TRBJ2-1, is EAGVAQSPRYKIIEKRQSVAFWCNPISGHATLYWYQQILGQGPKLLIQFQNNGVVDDSQLPKDRFSAERLKGVDSTLKIQPAKLEDSAVYLCASSSSGAYYNEQFFGPGTRLTVL.

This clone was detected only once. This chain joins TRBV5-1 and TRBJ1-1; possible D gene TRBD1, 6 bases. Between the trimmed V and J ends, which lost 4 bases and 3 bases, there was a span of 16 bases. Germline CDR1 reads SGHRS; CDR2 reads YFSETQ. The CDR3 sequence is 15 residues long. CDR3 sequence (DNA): TGCGCCAGCAGCCAAAGGGCAGGGGCGGACACTGAAGCTTTCTTT. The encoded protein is CASSQRAGADTEAFF.

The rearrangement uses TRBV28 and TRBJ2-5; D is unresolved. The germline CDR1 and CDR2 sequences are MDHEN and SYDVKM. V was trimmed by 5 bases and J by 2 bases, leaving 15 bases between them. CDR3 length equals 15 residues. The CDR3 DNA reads TGTGCCAGCAGTAAATCCGCCTCCCGGCAAGAGACCCAGTACTTC. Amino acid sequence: CASSKSASRQETQYF.

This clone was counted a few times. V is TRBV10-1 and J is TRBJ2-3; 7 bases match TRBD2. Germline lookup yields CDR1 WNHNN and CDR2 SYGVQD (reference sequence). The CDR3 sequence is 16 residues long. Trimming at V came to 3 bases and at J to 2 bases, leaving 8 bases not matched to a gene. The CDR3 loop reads CASSDIAGALTDTQYF. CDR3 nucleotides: TGCGCCAGCAGTGATATTGCGGGAGCGCTCACAGATACGCAGTATTTT.

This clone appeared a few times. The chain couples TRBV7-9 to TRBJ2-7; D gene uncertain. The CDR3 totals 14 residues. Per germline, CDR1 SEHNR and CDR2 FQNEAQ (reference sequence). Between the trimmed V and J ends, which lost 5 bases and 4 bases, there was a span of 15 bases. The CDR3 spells CASSLGLASYEQYF. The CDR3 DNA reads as TGTGCCAGCAGCCTAGGGCTTGCTAGTTACGAGCAGTACTTC.

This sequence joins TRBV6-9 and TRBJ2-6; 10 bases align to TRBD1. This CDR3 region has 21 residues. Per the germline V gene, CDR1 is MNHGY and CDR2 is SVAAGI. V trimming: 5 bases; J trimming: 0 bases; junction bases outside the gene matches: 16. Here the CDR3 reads CASSLNPGQGRRSSGANVLTF. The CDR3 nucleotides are TGTGCCAGCAGTCTTAACCCGGGACAGGGGAGGAGGAGCTCTGGGGCCAACGTCCTGACTTTC.

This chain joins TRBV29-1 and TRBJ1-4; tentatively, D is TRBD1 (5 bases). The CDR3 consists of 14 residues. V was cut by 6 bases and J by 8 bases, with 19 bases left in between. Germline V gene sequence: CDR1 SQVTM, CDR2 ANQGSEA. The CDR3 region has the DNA TGCAGCGTCCGCATGGACGGCGGGGGAGAAAAACTGTTTTTT. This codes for CSVRMDGGGEKLFF.

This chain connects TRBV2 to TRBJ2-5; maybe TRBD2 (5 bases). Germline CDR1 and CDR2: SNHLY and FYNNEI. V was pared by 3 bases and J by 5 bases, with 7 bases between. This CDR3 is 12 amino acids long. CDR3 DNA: TGTGCCAGCAGTGATAGCGAGGAGACCCAGTACTTC. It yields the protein CASSDSEETQYF.

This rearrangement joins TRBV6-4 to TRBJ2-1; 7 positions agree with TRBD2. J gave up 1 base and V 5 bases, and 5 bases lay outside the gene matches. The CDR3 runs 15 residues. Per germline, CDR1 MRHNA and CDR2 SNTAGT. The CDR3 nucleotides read TGTGCCAGCAGTCCTGCGGGAGATTCCTACAATGAGCAGTTCTTC. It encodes CASSPAGDSYNEQFF.

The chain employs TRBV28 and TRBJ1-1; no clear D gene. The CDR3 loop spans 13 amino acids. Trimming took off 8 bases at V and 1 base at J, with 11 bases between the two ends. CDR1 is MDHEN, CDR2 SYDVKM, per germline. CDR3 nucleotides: TGTGCCAGCTACTTGACACCGAACACTGAAGCTTTCTTT. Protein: CASYLTPNTEAFF.

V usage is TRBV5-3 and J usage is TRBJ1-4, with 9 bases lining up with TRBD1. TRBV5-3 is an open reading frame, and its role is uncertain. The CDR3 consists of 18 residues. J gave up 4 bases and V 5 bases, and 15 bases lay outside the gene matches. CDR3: CARRETGGEGSNNEKLFF. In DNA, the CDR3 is TGTGCCAGAAGGGAAACAGGGGGCGAGGGTTCAAATAATGAAAAACTGTTTTTT.

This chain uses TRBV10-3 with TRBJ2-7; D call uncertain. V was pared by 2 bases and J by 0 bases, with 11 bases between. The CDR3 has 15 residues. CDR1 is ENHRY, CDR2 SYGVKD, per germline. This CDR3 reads CAISEMVGSSYEQYF. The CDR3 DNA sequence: TGTGCCATCAGTGAGATGGTCGGGTCCTCCTACGAGCAGTACTTC.

The CDR3 bases are TGTGCCAGCAGTTTAGTAACAGGGGGAGGTCAGCCCCAGCATTTT. It is translated as CASSLVTGGGQPQHF. The chain recombines TRBV28 with TRBJ1-5; 8 bases agree with TRBD1. The CDR3 totals 15 residues. CDR1 and CDR2 from the germline V gene are MDHEN and SYDVKM. V gave up 2 bases and J gave up 6 bases; unmatched junction bases: 6. The whole variable domain, filled in from reference TRBV28 and TRBJ1-5, reads DVKVTQSSRYLVKRTGEKVFLECVQDMDHENMFWYRQDPGLGLRLIYFSYDVKMKEKGDIPEGYSVSREKKERFSLILESASTNQTSMYLCASSLVTGGGQPQHFGDGTRLSIL.

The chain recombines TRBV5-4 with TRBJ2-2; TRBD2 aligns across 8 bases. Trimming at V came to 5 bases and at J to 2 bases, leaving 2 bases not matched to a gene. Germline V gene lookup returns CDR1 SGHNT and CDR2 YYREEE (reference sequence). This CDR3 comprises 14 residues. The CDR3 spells CASSLAGNTGELFF. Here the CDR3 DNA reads TGTGCCAGCAGTTTAGCGGGAAACACCGGGGAGCTGTTTTTT.

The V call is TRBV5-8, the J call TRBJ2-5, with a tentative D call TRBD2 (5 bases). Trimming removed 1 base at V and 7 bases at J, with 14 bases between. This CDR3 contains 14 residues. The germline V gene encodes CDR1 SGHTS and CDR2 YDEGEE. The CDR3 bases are TGTGCCAGCAGCTTGCGGCGAGGGATGCTGACCCAGTACTTC. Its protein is CASSLRRGMLTQYF. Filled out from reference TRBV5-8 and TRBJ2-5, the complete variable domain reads EAGVTQSPTHLIKTRGQQATLRCSPISGHTSVYWYQQALGLGLQFLLWYDEGEERNRGNFPPRFSGRQFPNYSSELNVNALELEDSALYLCASSLRRGMLTQYFGPGTRLLVL.

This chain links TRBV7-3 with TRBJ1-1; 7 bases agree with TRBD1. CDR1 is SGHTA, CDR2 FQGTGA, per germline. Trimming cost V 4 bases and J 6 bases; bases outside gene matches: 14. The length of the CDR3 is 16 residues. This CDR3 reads CASSYGQGGVQAEAFF. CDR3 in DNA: TGTGCCAGCAGCTACGGCCAGGGGGGCGTTCAAGCTGAAGCTTTCTTT.

The CDR3 here is CASSRDSGGYTF. CDR3 coding DNA: TGTGCCAGCAGCAGGGACTCCGGGGGCTACACCTTC. V and J are TRBV5-8 and TRBJ1-2, with a weak D call TRBD1 (5 bases). Trimming shortened V by 4 bases and J by 8 bases, and 12 bases separated the two germline ends. The CDR3 runs 12 residues. Germline V CDR1 and CDR2: SGHTS, YDEGEE.

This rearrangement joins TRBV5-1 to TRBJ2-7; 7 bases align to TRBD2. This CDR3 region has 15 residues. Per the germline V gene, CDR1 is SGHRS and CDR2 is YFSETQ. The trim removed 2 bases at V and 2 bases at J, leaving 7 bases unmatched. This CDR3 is CASSFGGSNPYEQYF. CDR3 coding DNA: TGCGCCAGCAGCTTCGGCGGGAGTAATCCCTACGAGCAGTACTTC.

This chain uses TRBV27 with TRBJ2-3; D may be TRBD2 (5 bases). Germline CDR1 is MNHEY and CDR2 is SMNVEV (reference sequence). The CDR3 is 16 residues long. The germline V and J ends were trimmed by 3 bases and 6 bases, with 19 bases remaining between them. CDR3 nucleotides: TGTGCCAGCAGTTTCGGGCTAGCCCCGACTACGGATACGCAGTATTTT. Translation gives CASSFGLAPTTDTQYF.

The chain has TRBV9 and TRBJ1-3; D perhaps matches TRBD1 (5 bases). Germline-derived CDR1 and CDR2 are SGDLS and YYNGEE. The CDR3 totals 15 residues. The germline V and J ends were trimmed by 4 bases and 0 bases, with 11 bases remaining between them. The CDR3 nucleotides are TGTGCCAGCAGCCCAGACAGTTTCTCTGGAAACACCATATATTTT. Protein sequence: CASSPDSFSGNTIYF.